This T cell receptor beta chain was obtained from a study of T-cell memory formation after mild COVID-19. The study's findings and limits: Unconfirmed was the SARS-CoV-2 specificity of second-wave clones that peaked on day 37. Some clones that responded turned up in pre-infection memory, which suggests that cross-reactive memory joined in. Day 15 to 85 contracting clones showed balanced CD4/CD8; later expanders leaned CD4+.

Germline V gene sequence: CDR1 MNHEY, CDR2 SVGEGT. The CDR3 is made up of 15 amino acids. Points on this clonotype: Its antigen is not identified. One end of the junction is discordant with germline, which a read error may explain.

MiXCR was run by TCRdb on the 5' RACE reads, yielding one entry per CDR3 protein. The sample yields 550,000 to 700,000 distinct CDR3 sequences, over 15% seen once. The sequence came from an adult woman who had mild COVID-19 (a few samples of this study predate the infection). Cell type and time point are not known. V and J are TRBV6-2 or TRBV6-3 and TRBJ2-1; TRBD2 matches at 13 bases. The specimen sequenced was PBMCs or a T cell subset sorted from them (not recorded which). The CDR3 sequence is CASRWTSGSYTEQFF. The CDR3 coding sequence is TGTGCCAGCAGATGGACTAGCGGGAGTTACACTGAGCAGTTCTTC.